Given below is one TCR beta chain in context. The antigen remains undetermined. This sample is part of a study of Ad26.COV2.S vaccination and SARS-CoV-2 variants. Trimming took 9 bases from V and 4 from J; bases not matched to a gene: 9. Germline V lookup: CDR1 SGHAT, CDR2 FQNNGV. This CDR3 region has 13 residues. Study results and limitations: Reportedly, spike-specific CD8+ and CD4+ T cell responses achieved substantial breadth once vaccination had taken place. TCR breadth and depth analyses may have underestimated total T cell responses.

Treatment here: around 19 received Ad26.COV2.S at low or high dose, single or two shots; several received placebo; per-sample allocation not given. Specimens were obtained on day 63 following the first vaccine or placebo injection. Method: immunoSEQ multiplex PCR; TCRdb's copy keeps in-frame clones and lacks some. The sample includes hundreds of thousands of clones, about 87% of them seen just once. This specimen was peripheral blood, taken in a trial of Ad26.COV2.S vaccine versus placebo. This chain connects TRBV11-2 to TRBJ2-7, with 7 bases fitting TRBD1. This TCR was recovered from a person between 18 and 65 years old who received the Ad26.COV2.S COVID-19 vaccine or a placebo. The CDR3: CASGTGQIYEQYF. The CDR3 DNA is TGTGCCAGTGGTACGGGACAGATATACGAGCAGTACTTC.